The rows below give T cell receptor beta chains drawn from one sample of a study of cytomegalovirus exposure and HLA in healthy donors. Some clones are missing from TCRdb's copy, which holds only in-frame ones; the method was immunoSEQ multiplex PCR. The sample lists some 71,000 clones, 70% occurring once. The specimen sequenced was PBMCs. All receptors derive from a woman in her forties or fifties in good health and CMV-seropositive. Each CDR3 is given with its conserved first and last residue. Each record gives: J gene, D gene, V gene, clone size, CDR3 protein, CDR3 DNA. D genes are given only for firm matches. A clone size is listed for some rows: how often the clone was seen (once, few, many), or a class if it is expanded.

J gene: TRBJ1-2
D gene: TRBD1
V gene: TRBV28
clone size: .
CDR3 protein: CASSLWTGYGYTF
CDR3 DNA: TGTGCCAGCAGTCTCTGGACAGGTTATGGCTACACCTTC

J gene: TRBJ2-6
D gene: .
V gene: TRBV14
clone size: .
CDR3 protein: CASSQDAAGVGVGANVLTF
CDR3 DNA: TGTGCCAGCAGCCAAGATGCCGCTGGTGTGGGAGTAGGGGCCAACGTCCTGACTTTC

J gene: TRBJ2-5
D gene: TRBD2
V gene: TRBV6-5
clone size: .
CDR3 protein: CASSYSGLAGETQYF
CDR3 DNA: TGTGCCAGCAGTTACTCGGGACTAGCGGGAGAGACCCAGTACTTC

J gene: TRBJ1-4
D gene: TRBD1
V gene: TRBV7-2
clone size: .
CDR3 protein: CASSPRTGRPNEKLFF
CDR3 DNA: TGTGCCAGCAGCCCGCGGACAGGGCGGCCCAATGAAAAACTGTTTTTT

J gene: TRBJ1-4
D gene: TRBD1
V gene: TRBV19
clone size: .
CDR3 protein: CASSQGGPLIATNEKLFF
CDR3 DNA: TGTGCCAGTAGTCAGGGGGGCCCACTTATCGCAACTAATGAAAAACTGTTTTTT

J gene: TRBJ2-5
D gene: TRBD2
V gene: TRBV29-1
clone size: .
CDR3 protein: CSVVNAGGRQETQYF
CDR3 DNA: TGCAGCGTTGTGAACGCGGGAGGTCGGCAAGAGACCCAGTACTTC

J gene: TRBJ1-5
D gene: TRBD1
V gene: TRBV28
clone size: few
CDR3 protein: CASSLLDRENQPQHF
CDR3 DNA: TGTGCCAGCAGTTTATTGGACAGGGAGAATCAGCCCCAGCATTTT

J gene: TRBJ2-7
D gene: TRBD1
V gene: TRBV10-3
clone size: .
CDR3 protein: CAISPGQGTYEQYF
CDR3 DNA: TGTGCCATCAGTCCGGGACAGGGGACCTACGAGCAGTACTTC

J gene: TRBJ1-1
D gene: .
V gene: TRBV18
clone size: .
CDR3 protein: CASSIQGNTEAFF
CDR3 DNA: TGTGCCAGCTCAATACAGGGGAACACTGAAGCTTTCTTT

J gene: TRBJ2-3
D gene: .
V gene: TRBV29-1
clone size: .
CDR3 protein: CSVDTVSTDTQYF
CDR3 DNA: TGCAGCGTTGATACGGTTAGCACAGATACGCAGTATTTT

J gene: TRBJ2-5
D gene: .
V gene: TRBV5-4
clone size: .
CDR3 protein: CASSLEGGGQETQYF
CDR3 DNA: TGTGCCAGCAGCTTGGAAGGAGGCGGCCAAGAGACCCAGTACTTC

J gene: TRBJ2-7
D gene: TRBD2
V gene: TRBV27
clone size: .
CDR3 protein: CASRLAGSYEQYF
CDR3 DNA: TGTGCCAGCCGTTTAGCGGGCTCCTACGAGCAGTACTTC

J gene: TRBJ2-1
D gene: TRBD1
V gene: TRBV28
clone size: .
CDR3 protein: CASSSPGQGGNEQFF
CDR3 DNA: TGTGCCAGCAGTTCACCGGGACAGGGAGGCAATGAGCAGTTCTTC

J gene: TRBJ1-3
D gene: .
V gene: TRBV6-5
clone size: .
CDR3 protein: CASRGASGNTIYF
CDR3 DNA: TGTGCCAGCAGGGGGGCCTCTGGAAACACCATATATTTT

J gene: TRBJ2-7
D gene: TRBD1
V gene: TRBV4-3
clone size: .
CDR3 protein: CASSLGTGGISGDEQYF
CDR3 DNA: TGCGCCAGCAGCCTTGGGACAGGGGGGATCAGCGGGGACGAGCAGTACTTC

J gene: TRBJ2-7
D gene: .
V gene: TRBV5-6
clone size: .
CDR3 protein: CASSLVASYEQYF
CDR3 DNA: TGTGCCAGCAGCTTGGTTGCTAGTTACGAGCAGTACTTC

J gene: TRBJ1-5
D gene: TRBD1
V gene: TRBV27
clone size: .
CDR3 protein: CASSFIPTGDQPQHF
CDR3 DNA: TGTGCCAGCAGTTTTATTCCGACAGGGGATCAGCCCCAGCATTTT

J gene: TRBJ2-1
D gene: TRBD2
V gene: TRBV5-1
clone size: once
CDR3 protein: CASSETLAGLGGEQFF
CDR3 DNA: TGCGCCAGCAGCGAAACTTTAGCGGGGTTGGGGGGTGAGCAGTTCTTC

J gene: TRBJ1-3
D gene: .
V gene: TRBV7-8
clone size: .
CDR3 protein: CASSAQGYSSGNTIYF
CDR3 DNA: TGTGCCAGCAGCGCGCAGGGTTACTCCTCTGGAAACACCATATATTTT

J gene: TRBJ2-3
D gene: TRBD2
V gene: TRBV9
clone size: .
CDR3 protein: CASSVGLPSGRITDTQYF
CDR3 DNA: TGTGCCAGCAGCGTAGGTCTGCCTAGCGGGAGGATCACAGATACGCAGTATTTT

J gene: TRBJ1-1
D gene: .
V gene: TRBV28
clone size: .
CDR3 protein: CASSFPREGGTEAFF
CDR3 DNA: TGTGCCAGCAGTTTCCCCCGTGAAGGGGGCACTGAAGCTTTCTTT

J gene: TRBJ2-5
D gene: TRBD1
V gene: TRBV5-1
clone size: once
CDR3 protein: CASSLAVGQGGETQYF
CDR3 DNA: TGCGCCAGCAGCTTGGCCGTCGGACAGGGCGGGGAGACCCAGTACTTC

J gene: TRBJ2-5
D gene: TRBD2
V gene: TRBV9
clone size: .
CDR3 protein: CASSPGTRLTQYF
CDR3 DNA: TGTGCCAGCAGCCCCGGGACTAGGTTAACCCAGTACTTC

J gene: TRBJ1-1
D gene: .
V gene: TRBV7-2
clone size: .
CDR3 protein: CASSLAWEAGTEAFF
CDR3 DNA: TGTGCCAGCAGCTTAGCGTGGGAGGCCGGGACTGAAGCTTTCTTT

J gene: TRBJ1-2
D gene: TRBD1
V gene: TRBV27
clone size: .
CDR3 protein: CATAKLSDRNYGYTF
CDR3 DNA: TGTGCCACCGCCAAACTCTCGGACAGGAACTATGGCTACACCTTC

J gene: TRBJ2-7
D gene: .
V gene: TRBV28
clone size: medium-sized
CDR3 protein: CASSLLIGNSYEQYF
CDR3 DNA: TGTGCCAGCAGTTTATTAATCGGGAACTCCTACGAGCAGTACTTC

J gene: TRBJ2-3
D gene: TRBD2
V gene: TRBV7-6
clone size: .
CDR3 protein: CASSLAATSGLDTQYF
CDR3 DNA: TGTGCCAGCAGCTTAGCCGCCACTAGCGGTCTAGATACGCAGTATTTT

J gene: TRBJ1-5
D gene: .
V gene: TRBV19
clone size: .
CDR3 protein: CASSIGTISQPQHF
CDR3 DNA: TGTGCCAGTAGTATAGGGACAATCAGTCAGCCCCAGCATTTT

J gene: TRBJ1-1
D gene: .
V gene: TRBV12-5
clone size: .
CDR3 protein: CASGPGGMGTEAFF
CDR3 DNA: TGTGCTAGTGGTCCCGGGGGGATGGGGACTGAAGCTTTCTTT

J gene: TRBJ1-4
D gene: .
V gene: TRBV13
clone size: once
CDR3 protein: CASSLAPGGAYEKLFF
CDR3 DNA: TGTGCCAGCAGCCTAGCCCCGGGGGGGGCCTATGAAAAACTGTTTTTT

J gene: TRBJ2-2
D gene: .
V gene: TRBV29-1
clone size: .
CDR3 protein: CSVETPNTGELFF
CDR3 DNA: TGCAGCGTTGAGACTCCGAACACCGGGGAGCTGTTTTTT

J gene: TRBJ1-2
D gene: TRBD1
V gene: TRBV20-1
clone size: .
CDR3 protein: CSAKGQELVSF
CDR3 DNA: TGCAGTGCCAAGGGACAGGAATTAGTCTCCTTC

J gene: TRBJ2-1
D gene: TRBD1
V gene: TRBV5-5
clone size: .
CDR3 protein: CASSWGQGNNEQFF
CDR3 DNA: TGTGCCAGCAGCTGGGGACAGGGTAACAATGAGCAGTTCTTC

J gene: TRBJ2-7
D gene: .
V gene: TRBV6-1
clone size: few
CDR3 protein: CASRSSGIYEQYF
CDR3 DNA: TGTGCCAGCAGGTCCTCAGGGATCTACGAGCAGTACTTC

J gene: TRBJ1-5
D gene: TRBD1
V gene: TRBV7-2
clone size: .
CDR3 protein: CASSPTGVSNQPQHF
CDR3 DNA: TGTGCCAGCAGCCCGACAGGGGTTAGCAATCAGCCCCAGCATTTT

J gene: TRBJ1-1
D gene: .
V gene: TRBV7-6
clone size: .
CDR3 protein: CASSPSPGGSYMNTEAFF
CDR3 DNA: TGTGCCAGCAGCCCCAGTCCGGGGGGATCCTACATGAACACTGAAGCTTTCTTT

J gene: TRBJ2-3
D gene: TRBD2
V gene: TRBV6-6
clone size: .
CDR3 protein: CASSSGLAGGTDTQYF
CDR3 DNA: TGTGCCAGCAGTTCCGGACTAGCGGGGGGCACAGATACGCAGTATTTT

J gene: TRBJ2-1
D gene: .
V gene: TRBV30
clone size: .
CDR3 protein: CAWGPLPWTPPNEQFF
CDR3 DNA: TGTGCCTGGGGCCCCCTTCCCTGGACACCACCTAATGAGCAGTTCTTC

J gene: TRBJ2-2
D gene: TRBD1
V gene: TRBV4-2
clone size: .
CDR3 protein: CASSPGQGSGGELFF
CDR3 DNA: TGTGCCAGCAGCCCAGGACAGGGCTCGGGCGGGGAGCTGTTTTTT

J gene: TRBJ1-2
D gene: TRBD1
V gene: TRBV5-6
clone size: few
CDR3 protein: CASSPGQQNYGYTF
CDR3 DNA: TGTGCCAGCAGCCCGGGACAGCAGAACTATGGCTACACCTTC

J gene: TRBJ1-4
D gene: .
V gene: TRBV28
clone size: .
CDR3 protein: CASSLVATNEKLFF
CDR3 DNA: TGTGCCAGCAGTTTAGTAGCAACTAATGAAAAACTGTTTTTT

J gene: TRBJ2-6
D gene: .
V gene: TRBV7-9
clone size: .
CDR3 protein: CASTRGHETPGANVLTF
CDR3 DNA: TGTGCCAGCACCCGAGGACATGAAACTCCTGGGGCCAACGTCCTGACTTTC

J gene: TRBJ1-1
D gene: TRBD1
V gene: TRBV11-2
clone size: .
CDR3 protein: CASSPGQGSITEAFF
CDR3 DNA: TGTGCCAGCAGCCCAGGACAGGGGTCGATCACTGAAGCTTTCTTT

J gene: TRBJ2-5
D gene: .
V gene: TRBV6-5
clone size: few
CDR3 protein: CASSSLETQYF
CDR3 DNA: TGTGCCAGCAGTTCCCTAGAGACCCAGTACTTC

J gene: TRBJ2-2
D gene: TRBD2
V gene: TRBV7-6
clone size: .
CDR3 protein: CASSLGTTTGELFF
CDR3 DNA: TGTGCCAGCAGCCTAGGGACTACCACCGGGGAGCTGTTTTTT

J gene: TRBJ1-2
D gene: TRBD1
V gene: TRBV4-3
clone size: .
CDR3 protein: CASSPATPGGYGYTF
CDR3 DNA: TGCGCCAGCAGCCCCGCTACCCCAGGGGGCTATGGCTACACCTTC

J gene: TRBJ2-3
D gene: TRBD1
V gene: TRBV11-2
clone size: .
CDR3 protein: CASSLGTGGASRDTQYF
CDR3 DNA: TGTGCCAGCAGCTTGGGGACAGGGGGCGCTTCTAGAGATACGCAGTATTTT

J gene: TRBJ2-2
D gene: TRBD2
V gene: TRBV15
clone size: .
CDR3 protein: CATSRVLAGGQTGELFF
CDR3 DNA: TGTGCCACCAGCAGAGTGTTAGCGGGGGGGCAAACCGGGGAGCTGTTTTTT

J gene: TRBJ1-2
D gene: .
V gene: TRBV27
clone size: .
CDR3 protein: CASSRKEEGYGYTF
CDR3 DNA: TGTGCCAGCAGCCGAAAAGAGGAGGGCTATGGCTACACCTTC

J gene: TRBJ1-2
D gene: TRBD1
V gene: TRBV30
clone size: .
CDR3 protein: CAWLQGGDGYTF
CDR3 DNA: TGTGCCTGGCTCCAGGGGGGCGATGGCTACACCTTC